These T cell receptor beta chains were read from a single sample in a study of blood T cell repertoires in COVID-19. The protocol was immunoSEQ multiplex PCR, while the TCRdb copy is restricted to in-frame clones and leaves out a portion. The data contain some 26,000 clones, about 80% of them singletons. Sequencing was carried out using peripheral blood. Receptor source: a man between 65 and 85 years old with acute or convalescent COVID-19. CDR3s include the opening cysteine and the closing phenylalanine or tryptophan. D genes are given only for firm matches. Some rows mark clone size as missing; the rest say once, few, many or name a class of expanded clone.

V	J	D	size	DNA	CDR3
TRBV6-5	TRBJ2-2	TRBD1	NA	TGTGCCAGCAAATTCCGGGACAGGGGTTTGGAGCTGTTTTTT	CASKFRDRGLELFF
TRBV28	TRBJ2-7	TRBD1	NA	TGTGCCAGCAGCCACCCGACAGGGTTCTACGAGCAGTACTTC	CASSHPTGFYEQYF
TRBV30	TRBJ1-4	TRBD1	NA	TGTGCCTGGAGTGTACCCCCACAGGGGGGTAATGAAAAACTGTTTTTT	CAWSVPPQGGNEKLFF
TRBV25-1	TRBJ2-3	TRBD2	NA	TGTGCCAGCAATTTTGGCGGGAGTGCGCAGTATTTT	CASNFGGSAQYF
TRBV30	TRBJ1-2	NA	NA	TGTGCCTGGAGGGCGGAAAACTATGGCTACACCTTC	CAWRAENYGYTF
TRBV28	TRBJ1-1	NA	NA	TGTGCCAGCAGTTTAGGGCAAAAAGCTTTCTTT	CASSLGQKAFF
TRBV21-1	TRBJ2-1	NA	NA	TGTGCCAGCAGCACCAATAAATGTCGAGGAAGGACTACCACCAATGAGCAGTTCTTC	CASSTNKCRGRTTTNEQFF
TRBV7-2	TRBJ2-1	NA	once	TGTGCCAGCAGCTTAGCGAGGACACCCAATGAGCAGTTCTTC	CASSLARTPNEQFF
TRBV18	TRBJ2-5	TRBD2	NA	TGTGCCAGCTCACCGTCCCTAGCGGGGGCCCAAGAGACCCAGTACTTC	CASSPSLAGAQETQYF
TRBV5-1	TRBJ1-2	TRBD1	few	TGCGCCAGCAGCTGGGACAGGGCGGATGGCTACACCTTC	CASSWDRADGYTF
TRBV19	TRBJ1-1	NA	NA	TGTGCCAGTAGTATAGGGGCAGGGGCCACTGAAGCTTTCTTT	CASSIGAGATEAFF
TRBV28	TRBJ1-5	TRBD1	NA	TGTGCCAGCAGTTTTAAATCCGGGACAGGGAGTCAGCCCCAGCATTTT	CASSFKSGTGSQPQHF
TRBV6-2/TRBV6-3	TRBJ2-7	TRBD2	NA	TGTGCCAGCAGTTACCCCGGACTAGCCTACGAGCAGTACTTC	CASSYPGLAYEQYF
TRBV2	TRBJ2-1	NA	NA	TGTGCCAGCAGTCTGGGCCTCTACAATGAGCAGTTCTTC	CASSLGLYNEQFF
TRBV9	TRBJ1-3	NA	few	TGTGCCAGGGCCGCCGGGGTTTTGGGAAACACCATATATTTT	CARAAGVLGNTIYF
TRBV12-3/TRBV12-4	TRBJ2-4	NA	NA	TGTGCCAGCAGGAGAAGGGAGGACATTCAGTACTTC	CASRRREDIQYF